The clone carrying this T cell receptor beta chain was seen at least ten times. With 4 bases clipped from V and 6 bases from J, the junction kept 3 bases outside the gene matches. In germline, CDR1 is MNHEY, CDR2 SVGAGI. The CDR3 is made up of 15 amino acids. The data were obtained in a study of blood T cell repertoires in COVID-19. Authors' methods: Reference gene primer amplification gave nucleated cell count estimates. Profiling relied on immunoSEQ multiplex PCR, and the TCRdb table lists in-frame clones only, not all of them. V and J calls and clone size are those listed in that table; D and trimming were worked out from the DNA. The sample lists 130,000 to 150,000 clones; roughly 90% were seen once.

The sample consisted of PBMCs or T cells enriched from blood (not recorded which). The receptor's source is a woman aged 25 to 39 with acute COVID-19. The chain links TRBV6-5 to TRBJ1-6, with 10 bases matching TRBD1. CDR3 bases: TGTGCCAGCAGTTCCCGGGACAGGGGTAATTCACCCCTCCACTTT. Its protein is CASSSRDRGNSPLHF.